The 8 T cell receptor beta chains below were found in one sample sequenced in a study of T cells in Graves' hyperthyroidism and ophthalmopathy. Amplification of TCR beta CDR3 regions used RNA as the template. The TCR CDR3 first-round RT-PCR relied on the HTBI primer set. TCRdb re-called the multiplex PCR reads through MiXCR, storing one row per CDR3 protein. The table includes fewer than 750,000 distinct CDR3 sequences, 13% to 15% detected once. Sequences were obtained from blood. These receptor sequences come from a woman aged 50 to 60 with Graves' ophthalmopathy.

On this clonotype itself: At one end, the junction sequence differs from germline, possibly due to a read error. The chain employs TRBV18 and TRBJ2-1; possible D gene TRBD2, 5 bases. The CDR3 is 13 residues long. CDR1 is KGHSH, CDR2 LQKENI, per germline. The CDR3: CASSPDYYNERFF. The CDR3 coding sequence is TGTGCCAGCTCACCAGACTATTACAATGAGCGGTTCTTC.

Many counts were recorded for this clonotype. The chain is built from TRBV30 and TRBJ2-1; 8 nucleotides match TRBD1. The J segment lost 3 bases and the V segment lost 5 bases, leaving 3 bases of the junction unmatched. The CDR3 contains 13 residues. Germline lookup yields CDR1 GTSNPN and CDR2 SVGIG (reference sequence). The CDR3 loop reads CAWDRGDYNEQFF. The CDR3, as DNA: TGTGCCTGGGACAGGGGAGACTACAATGAGCAGTTCTTC.

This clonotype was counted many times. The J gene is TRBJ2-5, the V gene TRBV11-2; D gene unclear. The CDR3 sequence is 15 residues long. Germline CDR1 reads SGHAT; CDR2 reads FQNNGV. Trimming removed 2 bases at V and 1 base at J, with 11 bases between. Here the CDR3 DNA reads TGTGCCAGCAGCTTACTAGACTCGTTCCAAGAGACCCAGTACTTC. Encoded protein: CASSLLDSFQETQYF.

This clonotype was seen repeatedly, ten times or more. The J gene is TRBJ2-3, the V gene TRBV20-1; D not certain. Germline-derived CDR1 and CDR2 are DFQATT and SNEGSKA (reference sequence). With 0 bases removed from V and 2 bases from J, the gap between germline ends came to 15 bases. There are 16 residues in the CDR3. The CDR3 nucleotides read TGCAGTGCTAGAGATTTGCGGAGAGAGTTCACAGATACGCAGTATTTT. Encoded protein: CSARDLRREFTDTQYF.

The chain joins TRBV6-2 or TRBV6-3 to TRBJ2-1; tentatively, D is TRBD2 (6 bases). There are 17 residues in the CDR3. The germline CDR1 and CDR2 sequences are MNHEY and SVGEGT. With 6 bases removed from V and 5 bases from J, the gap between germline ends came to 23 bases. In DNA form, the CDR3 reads TGTGCCAGCAGAACCCCGGGACTGCCCATGCAGAACAATGAGCAGTTCTTC. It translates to CASRTPGLPMQNNEQFF.

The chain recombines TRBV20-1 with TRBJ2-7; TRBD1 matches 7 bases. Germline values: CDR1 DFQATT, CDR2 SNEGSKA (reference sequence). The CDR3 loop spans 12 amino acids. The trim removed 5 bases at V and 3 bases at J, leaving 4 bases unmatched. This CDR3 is CSAGGQDYEQYF. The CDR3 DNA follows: TGCAGTGCTGGAGGACAGGACTACGAGCAGTACTTC.

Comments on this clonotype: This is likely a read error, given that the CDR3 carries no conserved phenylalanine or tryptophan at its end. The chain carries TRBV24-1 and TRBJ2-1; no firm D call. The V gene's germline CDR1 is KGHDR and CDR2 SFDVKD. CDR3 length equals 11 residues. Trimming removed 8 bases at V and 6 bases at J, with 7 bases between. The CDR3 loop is CATIHGNEQFL. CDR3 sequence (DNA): TGTGCCACCATCCACGGCAATGAGCAGTTCCTC.

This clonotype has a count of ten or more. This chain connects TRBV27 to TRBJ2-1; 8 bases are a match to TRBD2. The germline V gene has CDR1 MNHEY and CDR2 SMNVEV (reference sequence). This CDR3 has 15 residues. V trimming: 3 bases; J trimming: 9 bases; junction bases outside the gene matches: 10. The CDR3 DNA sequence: TGTGCCAGCAGTTTCGGGACTAGTGGTTATGGTGAGCAGTTCTTC. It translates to CASSFGTSGYGEQFF.